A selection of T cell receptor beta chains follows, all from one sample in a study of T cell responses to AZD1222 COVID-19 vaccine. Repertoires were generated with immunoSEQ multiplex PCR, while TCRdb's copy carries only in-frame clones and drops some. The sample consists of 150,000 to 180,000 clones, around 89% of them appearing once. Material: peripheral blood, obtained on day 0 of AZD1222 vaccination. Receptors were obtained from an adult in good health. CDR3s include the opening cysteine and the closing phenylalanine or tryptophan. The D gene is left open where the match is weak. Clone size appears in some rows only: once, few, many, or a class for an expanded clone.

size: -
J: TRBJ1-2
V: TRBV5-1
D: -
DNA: TGCGCCAGCAGCTTGGGTAACTATGGCTACACCTTC
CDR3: CASSLGNYGYTF

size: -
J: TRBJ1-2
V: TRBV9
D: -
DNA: TGTGCCAGCAGCCCCGGGGGAACAGGGCCCTATGGCTACACCTTC
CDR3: CASSPGGTGPYGYTF

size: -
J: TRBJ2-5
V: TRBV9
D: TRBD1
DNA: TGTGCCAGCAGCGATGCCCCCGGGACAGGGGGAGAGACCCAGTACTTC
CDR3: CASSDAPGTGGETQYF

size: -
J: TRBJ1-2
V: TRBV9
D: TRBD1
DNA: TGTGCCAGCAGCGCTCTCCCGGGGACAGGGGATTTGCAGCATGGCTACACCTTC
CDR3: CASSALPGTGDLQHGYTF

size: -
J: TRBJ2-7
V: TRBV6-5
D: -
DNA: TGTGCCAGCAGACACCTTTCAGGGTCCGAGCAGTACTTC
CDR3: CASRHLSGSEQYF

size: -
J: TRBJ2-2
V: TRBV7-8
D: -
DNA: TGTGCCAGCAGCTCGTGGAGGGCCGACACCGGGGAGCTGTTTTTT
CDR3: CASSSWRADTGELFF

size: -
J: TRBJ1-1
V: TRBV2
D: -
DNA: TGTGCCAGCACTTCGCAGGGTCCTGAAGCTTTCTTT
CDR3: CASTSQGPEAFF

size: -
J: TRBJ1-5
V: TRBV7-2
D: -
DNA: TGTGCCAGCAGCGAGGGACAAAAAACAGGCAATCAGCCCCAGCATTTT
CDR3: CASSEGQKTGNQPQHF

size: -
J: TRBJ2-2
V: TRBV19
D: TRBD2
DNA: TGTGCCAGTAGTACGCGGGGGGCAGGCACCGGGGAGCTGTTTTTT
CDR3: CASSTRGAGTGELFF

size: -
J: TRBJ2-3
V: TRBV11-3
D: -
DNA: TGTGCCAGCAGCCGTACCCTGGGGTCTAGCACAGATACGCAGTATTTT
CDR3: CASSRTLGSSTDTQYF

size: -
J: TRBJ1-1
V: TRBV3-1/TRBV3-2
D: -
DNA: TGTGCCAGCAGCCAAACCGACAGCAACACTGAAGCTTTCTTT
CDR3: CASSQTDSNTEAFF

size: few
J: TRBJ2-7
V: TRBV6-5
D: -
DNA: TGTGCCAGCAGTACCCCTGGTCGCGAGCAGTACTTC
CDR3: CASSTPGREQYF

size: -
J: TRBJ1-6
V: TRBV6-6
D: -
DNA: TGTGCCAGCAGTCCCTCTGCAGGGAGTTCACCCCTCCACTTT
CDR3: CASSPSAGSSPLHF

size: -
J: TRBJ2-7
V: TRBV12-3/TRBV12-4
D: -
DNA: TGTGCCAGCACCTCGGGGGTCGAGCAGTACTTC
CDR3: CASTSGVEQYF

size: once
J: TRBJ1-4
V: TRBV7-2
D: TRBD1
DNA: TGTGCCAGCAGCCCCACAGGGGGGCCTAATGAAAAACTGTTTTTT
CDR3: CASSPTGGPNEKLFF

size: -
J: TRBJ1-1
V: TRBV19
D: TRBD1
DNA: TGTGCCAGTAGTTTTGGACAGGGAACCATGAACACTGAAGCTTTCTTT
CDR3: CASSFGQGTMNTEAFF

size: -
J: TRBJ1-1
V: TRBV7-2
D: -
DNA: TGTGCCAGTACTAAAAACAGGAACACTGAAGCTTTCTTT
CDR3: CASTKNRNTEAFF

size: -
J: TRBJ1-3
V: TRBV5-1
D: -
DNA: TGCGCCAGCAGCCAAACCGCGCCCAGCTCTGGAAACACCATATATTTT
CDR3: CASSQTAPSSGNTIYF

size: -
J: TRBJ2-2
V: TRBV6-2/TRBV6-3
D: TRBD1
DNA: TGTGCCAGCAGTTACCGGACAGGGATGTTTTACGCCGGGGAGCTGTTTTTT
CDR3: CASSYRTGMFYAGELFF

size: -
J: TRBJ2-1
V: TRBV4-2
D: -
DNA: TGTGCCAGCAGCCAAGCTACCCTACGGGACAATGAGCAGTTCTTC
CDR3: CASSQATLRDNEQFF

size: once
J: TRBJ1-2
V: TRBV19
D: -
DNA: TGTGCCAGTAGTATTCCTGGGACGCAGAACTATGGCTACACCTTC
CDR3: CASSIPGTQNYGYTF

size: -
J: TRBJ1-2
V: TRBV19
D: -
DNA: TGTGCCAGTAGTGTCCGGGCCCAAGAGGGAGGCTACACCTTC
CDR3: CASSVRAQEGGYTF

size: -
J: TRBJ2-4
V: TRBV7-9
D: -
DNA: TGTGCCAGCAGCACGGGACATATGGGGCCATTGGACAAAAACATTCAGTACTTC
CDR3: CASSTGHMGPLDKNIQYF

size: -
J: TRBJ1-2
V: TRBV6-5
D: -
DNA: TGTGCCAGCAGTTACAGGGAAAACTATGGCTACACCTTC
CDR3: CASSYRENYGYTF

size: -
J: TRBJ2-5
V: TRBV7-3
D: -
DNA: TGTGCCAGCAGCTTAAATATTAGAGAGACCCAGTACTTC
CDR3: CASSLNIRETQYF

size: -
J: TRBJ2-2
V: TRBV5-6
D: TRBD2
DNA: TGTGCCAGCAGCTTATACCCGGGAGGGCTGTTTTTT
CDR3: CASSLYPGGLFF

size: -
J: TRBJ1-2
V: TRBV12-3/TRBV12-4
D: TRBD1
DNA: TGTGCCAGCACCTCAGGGGGGGACTATGGCTACACCTTC
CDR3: CASTSGGDYGYTF

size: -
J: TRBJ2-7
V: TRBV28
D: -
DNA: TGTGCCAGCAGTTTAATCGCTGTCTCCTACGAGCAGTACTTC
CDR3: CASSLIAVSYEQYF

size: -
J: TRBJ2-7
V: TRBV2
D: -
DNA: TGTGCCAGCACCTACCTTCCGGGTAAGGAGCAGTACTTC
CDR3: CASTYLPGKEQYF

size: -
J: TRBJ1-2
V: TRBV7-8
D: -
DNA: TGTGCCAGCAGTATGGCAGGACGGGGGAACTATGGCTACACCTTC
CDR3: CASSMAGRGNYGYTF

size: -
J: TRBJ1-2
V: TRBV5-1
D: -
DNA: TGCGCCAGCAGCCAAGACAGCGACTATGGCTACACCTTC
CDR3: CASSQDSDYGYTF

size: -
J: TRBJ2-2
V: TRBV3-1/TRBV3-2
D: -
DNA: TGTGCCAGCAGGGTCGGGGAGGCCGGGGAGCTGTTTTTT
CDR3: CASRVGEAGELFF

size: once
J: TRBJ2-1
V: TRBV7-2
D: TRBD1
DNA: TGTGCCAGCAGCTCTCGACAGGGAGATAGAGGCTCCTACAATGAGCAGTTCTTC
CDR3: CASSSRQGDRGSYNEQFF

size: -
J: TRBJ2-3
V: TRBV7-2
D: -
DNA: TGTGCCAGCAGCTCCTACACCGAGGGGGATACGCAGTATTTT
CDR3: CASSSYTEGDTQYF

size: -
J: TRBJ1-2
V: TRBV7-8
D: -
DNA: TGTGCCAGCAGCCCTACTGTCCGGAGCTACACCTTC
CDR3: CASSPTVRSYTF

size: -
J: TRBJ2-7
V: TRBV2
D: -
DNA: TGTGCCAGCGGGGGCTCCCCTTCCTACGAGCAGTACTTC
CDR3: CASGGSPSYEQYF

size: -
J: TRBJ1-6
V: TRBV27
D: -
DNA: TGTGCCAGCAGTTTATCAGGGCCCGATAATTCACCCCTCCACTTT
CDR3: CASSLSGPDNSPLHF

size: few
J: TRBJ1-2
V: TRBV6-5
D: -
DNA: TGTGCCAGCAGACCATCAGGGTATGGCTACACCTTC
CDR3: CASRPSGYGYTF